This paragraph covers one TCR beta chain sequence. This entry comes from a study of T cell responses to AZD1222 COVID-19 vaccine. The method was immunoSEQ multiplex PCR; TCRdb's version includes in-frame clones alone and lacks a portion of them. The data show approximately 160,000 clones, about 90% seen once. Trimming took off 4 bases at V and 1 base at J, with 7 bases between the two ends. CDR1 and CDR2 (germline): WNHNN, SYGVQD (reference sequence). The CDR3 consists of 13 residues. This sequence was found in an adult who received the AZD1222 COVID-19 vaccine. The source was peripheral blood, collected 28 days after the second AZD1222 dose. The rearrangement joins TRBV10-1 to TRBJ1-2; D gene unclear. The CDR3 protein is CASSAQINYGYTF. The CDR3 DNA follows: TGCGCCAGCAGTGCGCAGATTAACTATGGCTACACCTTC.